This TCR beta chain is from a study of blood T cell repertoires in COVID-19. Per the original methods: Estimates of nucleated cell counts were drawn from the amplification of reference gene primers. Generated by immunoSEQ multiplex PCR, the TCRdb table keeps only in-frame clones and is missing some. V and J calls and clone size are as listed in that table; D and trimming were resolved from the DNA. The sample has roughly 190,000 clones, 83% seen once. Trimming at V came to 8 bases and at J to 2 bases, leaving 11 bases not matched to a gene. Germline V lookup: CDR1 MNHEY, CDR2 SVGAGI. The CDR3 consists of 15 residues.

Material: peripheral blood. The receptor's source is a woman between 40 and 50 years old with acute or convalescent COVID-19. The rearrangement links TRBV6-5 to TRBJ2-7, with 8 bases aligning to TRBD2. CDR3 DNA: TGTGCCAGCCGAATCGGGGGGGGGAGTACCTACGAGCAGTACTTC. Translation: CASRIGGGSTYEQYF.